This T cell receptor (beta chain) came from a study of T cell responses to AZD1222 COVID-19 vaccine. Study information: Second doses that came at about 4 or about 12 weeks were put together. Study-wide points: Spike-specific TCR breadth rose after two AZD1222 doses, and depth rose as well.

The assay was immunoSEQ multiplex PCR, and TCRdb's table has in-frame clones only and misses some. The profile covers 140,000 to 150,000 clones, with about nine tenths appearing a single time and 4.5% to 6.5% taken by the ten largest. As to this clone: Its matching antigen is unknown.

The V gene's germline CDR1 is LNHDA and CDR2 SQIVND (reference sequence). Trimming pared 7 bases from V and 1 base from J, leaving 17 bases between. The CDR3 spans 15 residues. Here the sequenced sample was peripheral blood, taken on day 0 of AZD1222 vaccination. The chain is built from TRBV19 and TRBJ2-7, with D possibly matching TRBD2 (7 bases). The receptor comes from an adult in good health. CDR3 residues: CASTIRGGGSYEQYF. The CDR3 coding sequence is TGTGCCAGTACAATCCGGGGAGGGGGATCCTACGAGCAGTACTTC. Complete variable domain (other parts from reference TRBV19 and TRBJ2-7): DGGITQSPKYLFRKEGQNVTLSCEQNLNHDAMYWYRQDPGQGLRLIYYSQIVNDFQKGDIAEGYSVSREKKESFPLTVTSAQKNPTAFYLCASTIRGGGSYEQYFGPGTRLTVT.